What follows are 2 T cell receptor beta chains derived from one specimen sequenced in a study of blood T cell repertoires in COVID-19. Some clones are missing from TCRdb's copy, which holds only in-frame ones; the method was immunoSEQ multiplex PCR. The sample contains 200,000 or so clones, roughly 84% of which appear only once. Specimen: peripheral blood. The receptors shown here come from a person in their 70s with COVID-19, enrolled during active disease.

This clone has just one count. This sequence joins TRBV4-1 and TRBJ2-2; D may be TRBD1 (7 bases). From germline, CDR1 is MGHRA and CDR2 YSYEKL. The CDR3 is 19 residues long. V lost 2 bases to trimming and J lost 3 bases, with 22 bases between them. The CDR3 bases are TGCGCCAGCAGCCAAATCGGGGGCCGGGCAGGGGGAGACACCGGGGAGCTGTTTTTT. The encoded protein is CASSQIGGRAGGDTGELFF.

This clone has a single count. The rearrangement joins TRBV3-1 (or the pseudogene TRBV3-2) to TRBJ1-2, with D possibly being TRBD1 (5 bases). CDR1 LGHDT and CDR2 YNNKEL come from the germline V gene (reference sequence). V lost 1 base and J lost 3, with 12 bases in between. This CDR3 is built from 15 residues. CDR3 loop: CASSQGPGLHYGYTF. The CDR3 region has the DNA TGTGCCAGCAGCCAAGGTCCAGGGTTGCACTATGGCTACACCTTC.